This TCR beta chain was recorded in a study of T-cell reconstitution after alpha-beta-depleted transplantation in children. Study-wide findings and caveats: Surviving recipient T cells and intrathymic progenitors accounted for some patients' high TCRbeta diversity at day 60. T-cell numbers and diversity one year post-transplant derived largely from freshly generated T cells. Several hundred expanded graft clones reportedly gave rise to the alpha-beta T cells present about two months after transplant.

J was trimmed by 6 bases and V by 2 bases; bases with no gene match: 2. Germline V gene sequence: CDR1 ENHRY, CDR2 SYGVKD. The CDR3 is 13 amino acids. This clonotype was recorded at least ten times. Its antigen remains unidentified. Preparation of the TCRbeta library involved a method that used unique molecular identifiers. TCRdb processed the PCR reads anew with MiXCR; each CDR3 protein has one entry. Of 250,000 or so distinct CDR3 sequences listed, about 24% are singletons. The material was PBMCs, mostly from graft donor cells, obtained 360 days after TCRalphabeta/CD19-depleted stem cell transplant. The clonotype was recovered from a female patient under 10 years old who had a stem cell transplant for congenital amegakaryocytic thrombocytopenia, so the T cells may come from the graft donor. The chain joins TRBV10-3 to TRBJ2-3; 7 bases line up with TRBD2. CDR3 sequence (DNA): TGTGCCATCAGTGAGATCGGGGGGGATACGCAGTATTTT. Amino acids: CAISEIGGDTQYF.